This T cell receptor beta chain came from a study of T-cell memory formation after mild COVID-19. TCRdb analysed the 5' RACE reads with MiXCR anew, one entry per CDR3 protein. The sample records some 600,000 distinct CDR3 sequences, 15% to 20% being singletons. From germline, CDR1 is SGHAT and CDR2 FQNNGV. The CDR3 covers 18 residues. V gave up 0 bases and J gave up 3 bases, with 17 bases separating them. This clonotype has more than one count but fewer than ten. The sequence was collected from an adult woman who had mild COVID-19 (a few samples of this study predate the infection). Cell type and time point are not known. Sequencing input: PBMCs or a T cell subset sorted from them (not recorded which). The rearrangement links TRBV11-2 to TRBJ2-2; tentative D call: TRBD1 (5 bases). The CDR3 region has the DNA TGTGCCAGCAGCTTAGATCTTGGCAGGGAACAGTACACCGGGGAGCTGTTTTTT. Translating gives CASSLDLGREQYTGELFF.